Reported below is one T cell receptor (beta chain). RNA was extracted and reverse transcribed into cDNA as the sequencing template. The method was immunoSEQ multiplex PCR; TCRdb's version includes in-frame clones alone and lacks a portion of them. The data hold about 210,000 clones, with 35% to 40% observed a single time. This entry belongs to a study of CD8+ T cells in alopecia areata. Specified treatment: oral pan-JAK inhibitor, 5-10 mg twice daily. Sequences were derived from CD4+ T cells sorted from blood, sampled at roughly week 30, from a patient treated with tofacitinib. The receptor was isolated from a human donor with alopecia areata.

CDR3 sequence: CASSLTSGTRRETQYF. Written as DNA, the CDR3 is TGCGCCAGCAGCTTGACTAGCGGCACTCGCAGGGAGACCCAGTACTTC. The chain couples TRBV5-1 to TRBJ2-5; 8 bases agree with TRBD2. Germline assignment: CDR1 SGHRS and CDR2 YFSETQ. The ends lost 1 base at V and 5 bases at J; junction bases unmatched: 10. This CDR3 region has 16 residues.